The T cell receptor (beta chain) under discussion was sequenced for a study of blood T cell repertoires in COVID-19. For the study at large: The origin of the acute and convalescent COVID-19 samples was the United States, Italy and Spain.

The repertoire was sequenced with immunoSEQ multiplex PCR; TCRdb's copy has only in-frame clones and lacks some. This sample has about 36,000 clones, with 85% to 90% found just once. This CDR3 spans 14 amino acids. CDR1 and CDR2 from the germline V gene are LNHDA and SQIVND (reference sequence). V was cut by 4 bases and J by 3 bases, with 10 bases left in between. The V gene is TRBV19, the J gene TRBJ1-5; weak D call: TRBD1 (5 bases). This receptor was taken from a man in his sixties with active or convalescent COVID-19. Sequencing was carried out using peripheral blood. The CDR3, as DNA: TGTGCCAGTAGTACAACAGGTAACAATCAGCCCCAGCATTTT. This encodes CASSTTGNNQPQHF.